One T cell receptor (beta chain) is described in this entry. Its antigen is as yet unknown. V gave up 4 bases and J gave up 1 base; unmatched junction bases: 7. There are 17 residues in the CDR3. CDR1 and CDR2 from the germline V gene are SGHRS and YFSETQ. This entry is derived from a study of cytomegalovirus exposure and HLA in healthy donors. Study observations and caveats: TCR beta chain V- and J-gene trimming was linked, in a later analysis, to a missense variant in DCLRE1C.

The PCR employed 60 Vbeta primers together with 13 Jbeta primers. Here immunoSEQ multiplex PCR was the method, and the copy in TCRdb shows in-frame clones only, minus some. Seen here are 120,000 or so clones, 80% observed once, and the top ten hold over 2.5%. This TCR derives from a male donor in good health and CMV-seronegative. The sequencing input was PBMCs. The chain carries TRBV5-1 and TRBJ2-2, with 10 bases identical to TRBD2. This CDR3 reads CASSPGASGGNTGELFF. CDR3 sequence (DNA): TGCGCCAGCAGCCCGGGGGCTAGCGGGGGGAACACCGGGGAGCTGTTTTTT.